This T cell receptor beta chain is from a study of control samples from healthy donors and cancer patients. Generated by immunoSEQ multiplex PCR, the TCRdb table keeps only in-frame clones and is missing some. Among 4,500 to 7,000 clones listed, 80% to 90% were seen once. There are 13 residues in the CDR3. Germline CDR1 SQVTM, CDR2 ANQGSEA. Unmatched junction bases numbered 7, after V lost 7 bases and J lost 9 bases. This chain links TRBV29-1 with TRBJ2-1; 12 bases line up with TRBD1. Sequenced input: formalin-fixed, paraffin-embedded tissue. This clonotype originated in a female donor with lung cancer. In DNA form, the CDR3 reads TGCAGCGCACCGGGACAGGGGGCTTCTGAGCAGTTCTTC. Protein sequence: CSAPGQGASEQFF.